The following is a T cell receptor beta chain sequence with its context. This receptor's antigen is unknown. No base-level quality is on record; no much larger clone is a single base apart. The data were obtained in a study of T cell repertoires in cytomegalovirus infection (dated by TCRdb to the late 2010s). Concerning the study at large: Alongside well-studied HLA-B-restricted epitopes, the peptide stimulations were aimed at recently identified HLA-C-restricted CMV epitopes, whose presentation resists viral immunomodulation. Donor HLA type was relevant to the analysis, because carriage of CMV infection together with the matching HLA type was indicated by public TCR beta signatures. Overall study outcomes, separate from this receptor: In both this cohort and an independent roughly 360-donor cohort, the cumulative frequency of public TCR beta family members distinguished carriers of CMV infection plus the relevant HLA type. The ex vivo response was dominated by HLA-C-restricted CMV-specific TCR beta clonotypes, and the single most frequent clonotype in two of eight donors was supplied by these HLA-C-restricted clonotypes.

Sequencing used an Illumina HiSeq 1500. TCRdb handled the public reads itself, with Q25 trimming in fastp and clone calling in MiXCR, and kept productive beta chains. Rows with one shared CDR3 protein collapse into an entry with the most common genes and DNA. The sample contains 700,000 to 900,000 distinct CDR3 sequences, about 27% of them found a single time. The top ten clonotypes cover around 13% of the sample. Interpreted using the paper, the treatment or condition label stands for: in vitro stimulation with specific CMV peptide epitopes to enrich CMV-specific T cells. Here the sequenced sample was cultured CD8+ T cells from PBMCs, taken from culture after CMV antigen stimulation. This TCR was recovered from a human donor in good health (CMV status not recorded). Some clones in this sample may be carry-over from other donors' samples.

The CDR3 sequence is CASSHSLAGGPGEQFF. The nucleotide sequence reads as follows: TGTGCCAGCAGCCATTCCCTAGCGGGGGGGCCCGGTGAGCAGTTCTTC. Recombination joined TRBV7-8 with TRBJ2-1, with 12 middle bases fitting TRBD2. The germline V and J ends show losses of 5 bases and 9 bases respectively, and no gene match explains 11 bases of the junction. CDR1 and CDR2 are read off the germline V gene as SGHVS and FQNEAQ. From its cysteine to its phenylalanine, the CDR3 spans 16 amino acids. Only CDR3 DNA remains: 48 bases, in frame from the first base.